The following is a T cell receptor (beta chain) sequence with its context. This record comes from a study of PD-L1 blockade in urothelial cancer. Study in general: Blood yielded a median of around 150,000 T cells per sample.

Each PCR had synthetic TCR analog templates added to it as a spike-in. Method: immunoSEQ multiplex PCR; TCRdb's copy keeps in-frame clones and lacks some. The sample records approximately 50,000 clones, about 86% being singletons. Documented time point: pretreatment peripheral blood. CDR1 is MDHEN, CDR2 SYDVKM, per germline. V was pared by 7 bases and J by 6 bases, with 13 bases between. The CDR3 length is 13 residues. The sample consisted of PBMCs, taken around atezolizumab (anti-PD-L1) treatment. The receptor's source is a man between 65 and 85 years old with urothelial cancer. This chain joins TRBV28 and TRBJ1-5; D call uncertain. The CDR3 bases are TGTGCCAGCAAGAGTTTTTCGAGTCAGCCCCAGCATTTT. Amino acid sequence: CASKSFSSQPQHF.